The 18 T cell receptor beta chains given below trace back to one sample, sequenced in a study of Graves' ophthalmopathy and Graves' hyperthyroidism. Researchers took RNA transcripts and amplified TCR beta CDR3 regions from them. HTBI-primed RT-PCR formed the first round, and a multiplex PCR formed the second. TCRdb re-called the multiplex PCR reads with MiXCR, one entry per CDR3 protein. The data contain over a million distinct CDR3 sequences, about 38% of them seen just once; the ten biggest clones take up around 10%. Sequences were obtained from peripheral blood or thyroid tissue (not recorded which). The receptor set was obtained from an adult man with Graves' hyperthyroidism.

V gene TRBV5-1 combines with J gene TRBJ1-4; D not certain. The CDR3 is 15 amino acids. The V end lost 0 bases, the J end lost 5 bases, and 11 bases lay between the germline ends. In germline, CDR1 is SGHRS, CDR2 YFSETQ. The CDR3 bases are TGCGCCAGCAGCTTGGAGCGGGGAAAAAATGAAAAACTGTTTTTT. It translates to CASSLERGKNEKLFF.

This clonotype has more than one count but fewer than ten. The V call is TRBV2, the J call TRBJ2-2; D might be TRBD1 or TRBD2, each matching 6 bases. Per the germline V gene, CDR1 is SNHLY and CDR2 is FYNNEI. The CDR3 is 15 amino acids. Trimming pared 4 bases from V and 6 bases from J, leaving 15 bases between. The CDR3 DNA sequence: TGTGCCAGCAGTGCGGAGGGGGTGGGATCCGGGGAGCTGTTTTTT. It translates to CASSAEGVGSGELFF.

This clonotype occurred a few times. This chain links TRBV5-8 with TRBJ2-5; 16 bases match TRBD2. CDR3 length equals 18 residues. Trimming cost V 4 bases and J 7 bases; bases outside gene matches: 13. Germline CDR1 and CDR2: SGHTS and YDEGEE. The CDR3 nucleotides are TGTGCCAGCAGCACCGGGACTAGCGGGAGGGCCGTTTGGGCGACCCAGTACTTC. Translated, it gives CASSTGTSGRAVWATQYF.

In its sample, this clonotype was seen many times. The chain carries TRBV5-1 and TRBJ1-5; D uncertain. The germline CDR1 and CDR2 sequences are SGHRS and YFSETQ. Trimming stripped 3 bases from V and 4 bases from J, with 8 bases between. The CDR3 contains 13 residues. The CDR3 is CASSSDGNQPQHF. CDR3 nucleotide sequence: TGCGCCAGCAGCTCGGACGGGAATCAGCCCCAGCATTTT.

This clonotype has a count of ten or more. The chain combines TRBV7-8 with TRBJ2-2; 7 bases fit TRBD1. Germline lookup yields CDR1 SGHVS and CDR2 FQNEAQ. There are 15 residues in the CDR3. J was trimmed by 7 bases and V by 3 bases; bases with no gene match: 8. The CDR3 spells CASSLYQQGYGELFF. DNA of the CDR3: TGTGCCAGCAGCTTGTACCAACAGGGGTACGGGGAGCTGTTTTTT.

In its sample, this clonotype was seen a few times. The rearrangement links TRBV20-1 to TRBJ2-5, with TRBD2 identical over 7 bases. The CDR3 contains 14 residues. V lost 0 bases, J lost 2 bases, and 3 bases stayed unmatched. Germline V gene data show CDR1 as DFQATT and CDR2 as SNEGSKA (reference sequence). The CDR3 loop is CSAREPGGQETQYF. The CDR3 DNA is TGCAGTGCTAGAGAGCCCGGGGGGCAAGAGACCCAGTACTTC.

Ten or more counts support this clonotype. The J gene is TRBJ1-6, the V gene TRBV7-9; D uncertain. This CDR3 has 14 amino acids. V gave up 3 bases and J gave up 6 bases, with 9 bases separating them. Per the germline V gene, CDR1 is SEHNR and CDR2 is FQNEAQ (reference sequence). CDR3: CASSFKTLNSPLHF. The CDR3 DNA is TGTGCCAGCAGCTTCAAAACCCTTAATTCACCCCTCCACTTT.

This chain connects TRBV12-3 or TRBV12-4 to TRBJ1-5, with D unclear. The CDR3 length is 16 residues. V was clipped by 4 bases and J by 2 bases, with 15 bases between them. The CDR3 DNA reads as TGTGCCAGCAGTTATCGACGGGGTACTGGCAATCAGCCCCAGCATTTT. The encoded protein is CASSYRRGTGNQPQHF.

The chain combines TRBV29-1 with TRBJ2-5, with a tentative D call TRBD2 (6 bases). The CDR3 loop spans 12 amino acids. Germline V lookup: CDR1 SQVTM, CDR2 ANQGSEA. V was shortened by 4 bases and J by 0 bases, with 6 bases between the two germline ends. The CDR3 region has the DNA TGCAGCGTTGTAGCGGACCAAGAGACCCAGTACTTC. Protein: CSVVADQETQYF.

About this clonotype itself: The junction and the germline gene differ at one end; a read error may be behind it. The DNA of the CDR3 is TGTGCCAGCAGCATAGCGGGCGGCACAGATACGCAGTATTTT. Residues: CASSIAGGTDTQYF. The genes are TRBV7-2 and TRBJ2-3, with 7 bases aligning to TRBD2. This CDR3 contains 14 residues. Germline loops: CDR1 SGHTA, CDR2 FQGNSA. The complete variable domain, with remaining parts taken from reference TRBV7-2 and TRBJ2-3, reads GAGVSQSPSNKVTEKGKDVELRCDPISGHTALYWYRQSLGQGLEFLIYFQGNSAPDKSGLPSDRFSAERTGGSVSTLTIQRTQQEDSAVYLCASSIAGGTDTQYFGPGTRLTVL.

Worth noting for this clonotype: This may arise from a read error, as a much more abundant clone is one base away. This rearrangement joins TRBV10-3 to TRBJ2-2, with no clear D. V was cut by 5 bases and J by 6 bases, with 10 bases left in between. Per the germline V gene, CDR1 is ENHRY and CDR2 is SYGVKD. The CDR3 covers 13 residues. CDR3 residues: CAISLSEPGELFF. CDR3 coding DNA: TGTGCCATCAGTCTCTCCGAGCCCGGGGAGCTGTTTTTT.

The chain links TRBV2 to TRBJ2-7, with 9 bases lining up with TRBD1. CDR1 is SNHLY and CDR2 is FYNNEI in the germline V gene. With V trimmed by 7 bases and J by 6 bases, 10 bases remained unmatched. This CDR3 is built from 14 residues. This CDR3 reads CASNNRDRDSEQYF. The CDR3 DNA sequence: TGTGCCAGCAACAACCGGGACAGGGACTCCGAGCAGTACTTC.

This clonotype was observed a few times. The CDR3 end shows no conserved phenylalanine or tryptophan, and so a read error is likely. V and J are TRBV19 and TRBJ1-5; D not certain. This CDR3 region has 13 residues. CDR1 is LNHDA and CDR2 is SQIVND in the germline V gene (reference sequence). Trimming stripped 7 bases from V and 6 bases from J, with 13 bases between. The DNA for the CDR3 is TGTGCCAGTACCCTAGGGCTGGGTCAGCCCCAGCATTCT. Protein: CASTLGLGQPQHS.

The chain employs TRBV15 and TRBJ1-4, with TRBD1 as a possible D gene (6 bases). V was pared by 5 bases and J by 8 bases, with 15 bases between. The germline gives CDR1 LNHNV, CDR2 YYDKDF (reference sequence). There are 14 residues in the CDR3. CDR3 sequence (DNA): TGTGCCACCAGCCCTGCCCCAGGGGTCGAAAAACTGTTTTTT. It encodes CATSPAPGVEKLFF.

In its sample, this clonotype was seen many times. This chain uses TRBV20-1 with TRBJ1-1; TRBD1 matches at 9 bases. CDR1 is DFQATT, CDR2 SNEGSKA, per germline (reference sequence). The trim removed 0 bases at V and 6 bases at J, leaving 5 bases unmatched. The CDR3 spans 14 residues. The CDR3 DNA reads TGCAGTGCTAGAGACTTGGGACAGGGCCCTGAAGCTTTCTTT. Residues: CSARDLGQGPEAFF.

This chain connects TRBV7-2 to TRBJ2-7, with D possibly TRBD2 on 6 matching bases. This CDR3 has 12 residues. Between the trimmed V and J ends, which lost 5 bases and 6 bases, there was a span of 11 bases. The germline gives CDR1 SGHTA, CDR2 FQGNSA. The CDR3 loop reads CASSKSGFEQYF. CDR3 bases: TGTGCCAGCAGCAAAAGCGGGTTCGAGCAGTACTTC.

The genes are TRBV4-1 and TRBJ1-2; TRBD1 might be the D (5 bases). CDR3 length: 15 residues. Germline CDR1 reads MGHRA; CDR2 reads YSYEKL. Trimming shortened V by 2 bases and J by 8 bases, and 18 bases separated the two germline ends. Written as DNA, the CDR3 is TGCGCCAGCAGCCAATCCGGGACGCCTAGCGAAGGCTACACCTTC. This sequence encodes CASSQSGTPSEGYTF.

This clonotype has more than one count but fewer than ten. V gene TRBV10-3 combines with J gene TRBJ1-5, with 7 bases fitting TRBD1. This CDR3 is 14 amino acids long. Per germline, CDR1 ENHRY and CDR2 SYGVKD. Unmatched junction bases numbered 7, after V lost 6 bases and J lost 5 bases. The CDR3: CAISGDRVYQPQHF. CDR3 DNA sequence: TGTGCCATCAGCGGCGACAGGGTATATCAGCCCCAGCATTTT.